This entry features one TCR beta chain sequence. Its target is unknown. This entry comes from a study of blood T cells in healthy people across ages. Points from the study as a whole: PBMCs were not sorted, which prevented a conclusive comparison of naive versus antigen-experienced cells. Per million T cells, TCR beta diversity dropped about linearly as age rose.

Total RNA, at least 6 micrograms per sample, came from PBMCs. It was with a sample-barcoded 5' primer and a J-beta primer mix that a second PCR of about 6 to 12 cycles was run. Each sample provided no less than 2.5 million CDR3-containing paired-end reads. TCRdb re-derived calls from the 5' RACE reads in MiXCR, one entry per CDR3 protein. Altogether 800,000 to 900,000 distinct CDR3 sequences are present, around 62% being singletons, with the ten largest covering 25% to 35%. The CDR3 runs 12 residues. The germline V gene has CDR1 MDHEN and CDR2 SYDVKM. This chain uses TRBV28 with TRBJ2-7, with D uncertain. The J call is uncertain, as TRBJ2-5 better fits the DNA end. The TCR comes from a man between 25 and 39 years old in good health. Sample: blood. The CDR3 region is CASSTPLETQYF. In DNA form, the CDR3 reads TGTGCCAGCAGTACCCCCTTAGAGACCCAGTACTTC.